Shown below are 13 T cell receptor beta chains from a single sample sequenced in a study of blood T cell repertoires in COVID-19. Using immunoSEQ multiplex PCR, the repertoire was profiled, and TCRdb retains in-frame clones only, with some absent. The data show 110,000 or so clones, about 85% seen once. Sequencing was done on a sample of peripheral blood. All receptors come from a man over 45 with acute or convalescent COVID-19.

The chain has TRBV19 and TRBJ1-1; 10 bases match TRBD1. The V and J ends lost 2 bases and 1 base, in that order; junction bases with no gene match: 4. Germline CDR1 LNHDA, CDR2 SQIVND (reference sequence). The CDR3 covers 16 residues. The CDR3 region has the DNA TGTGCCAGTAGTATAAGGGACAGGGGCTGGAACACTGAAGCTTTCTTT. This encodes CASSIRDRGWNTEAFF.

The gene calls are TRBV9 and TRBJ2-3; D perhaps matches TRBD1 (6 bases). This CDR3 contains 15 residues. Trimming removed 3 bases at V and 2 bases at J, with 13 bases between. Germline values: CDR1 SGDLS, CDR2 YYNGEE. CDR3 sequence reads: CASSADRRHTDTQYF. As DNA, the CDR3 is TGTGCCAGCAGCGCCGACAGGAGACACACAGATACGCAGTATTTT.

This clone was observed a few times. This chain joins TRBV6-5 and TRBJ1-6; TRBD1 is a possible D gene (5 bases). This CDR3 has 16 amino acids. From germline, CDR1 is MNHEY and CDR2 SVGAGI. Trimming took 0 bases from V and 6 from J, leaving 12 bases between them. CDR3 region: CASSYSPDNRNSPLHF. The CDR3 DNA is TGTGCCAGCAGTTACTCCCCGGACAACCGTAATTCACCCCTCCACTTT.

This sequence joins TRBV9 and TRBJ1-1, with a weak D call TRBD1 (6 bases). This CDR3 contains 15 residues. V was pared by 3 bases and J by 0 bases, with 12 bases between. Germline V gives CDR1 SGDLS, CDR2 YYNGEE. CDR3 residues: CASSETGRMNTEAFF. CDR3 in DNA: TGTGCCAGCAGCGAGACAGGCCGCATGAACACTGAAGCTTTCTTT.

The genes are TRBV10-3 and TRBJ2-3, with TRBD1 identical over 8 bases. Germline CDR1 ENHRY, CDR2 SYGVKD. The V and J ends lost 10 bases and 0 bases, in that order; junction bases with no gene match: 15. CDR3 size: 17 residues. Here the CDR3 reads CATGGATGDPSTDTQYF. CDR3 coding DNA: TGTGCCACCGGCGGGGCGACAGGGGACCCTAGCACAGATACGCAGTATTTT.

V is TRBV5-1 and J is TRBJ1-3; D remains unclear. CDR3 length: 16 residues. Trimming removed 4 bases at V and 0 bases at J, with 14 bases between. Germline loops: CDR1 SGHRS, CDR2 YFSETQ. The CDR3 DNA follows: TGCGCCAGCAGCCCCAGCGGGATCCTCTCTGGAAACACCATATATTTT. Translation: CASSPSGILSGNTIYF.

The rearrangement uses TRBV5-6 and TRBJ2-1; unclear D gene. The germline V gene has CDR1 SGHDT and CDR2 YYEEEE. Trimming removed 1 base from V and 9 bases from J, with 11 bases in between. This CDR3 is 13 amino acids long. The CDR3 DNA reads TGTGCCAGCAGCTTGAGCGTTGATACTGAGCAGTTCTTC. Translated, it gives CASSLSVDTEQFF.

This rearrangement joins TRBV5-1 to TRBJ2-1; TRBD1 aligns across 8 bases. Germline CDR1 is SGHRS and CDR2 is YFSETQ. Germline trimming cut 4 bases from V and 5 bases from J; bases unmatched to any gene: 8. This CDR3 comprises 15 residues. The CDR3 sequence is CASSIGGQVNNEQFF. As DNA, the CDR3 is TGCGCCAGCAGCATTGGGGGACAGGTCAACAATGAGCAGTTCTTC. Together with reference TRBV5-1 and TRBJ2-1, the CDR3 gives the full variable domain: KAGVTQTPRYLIKTRGQQVTLSCSPISGHRSVSWYQQTPGQGLQFLFEYFSETQRNKGNFPGRFSGRQFSNSRSEMNVSTLELGDSALYLCASSIGGQVNNEQFFGPGTRLTVL.

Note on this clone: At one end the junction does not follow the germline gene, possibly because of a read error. This CDR3 reads CARSFRGGVGQPQHF. In DNA form, the CDR3 reads TGTGCCCGCAGCTTCCGGGGGGGGGTGGGGCAGCCCCAGCATTTT. V gene TRBV28 combines with J gene TRBJ1-5; tentatively, D is TRBD1 (5 bases). CDR3 length: 15 residues. The germline gives CDR1 MDHEN, CDR2 SYDVKM.

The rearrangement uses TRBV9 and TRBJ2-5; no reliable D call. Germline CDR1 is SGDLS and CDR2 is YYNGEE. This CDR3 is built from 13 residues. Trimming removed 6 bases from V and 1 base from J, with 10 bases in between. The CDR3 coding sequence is TGTGCCAGCAATAGTCACAGCCAAGAGACCCAGTACTTC. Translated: CASNSHSQETQYF.

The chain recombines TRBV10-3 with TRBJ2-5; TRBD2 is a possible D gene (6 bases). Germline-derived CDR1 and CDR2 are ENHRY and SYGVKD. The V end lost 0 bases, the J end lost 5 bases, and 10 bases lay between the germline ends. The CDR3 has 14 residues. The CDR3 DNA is TGTGCCATCAGTGAGTCCCGGGCGGGGGAGACCCAGTACTTC. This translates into CAISESRAGETQYF.

CDR3 region: CASSGDRTVRSNQPQHF. The DNA of the CDR3 is TGTGCCAGCAGTGGGGACAGAACCGTAAGGAGCAATCAGCCCCAGCATTTT. The chain is built from TRBV6-1 and TRBJ1-5, with 7 bases aligning to TRBD1. Trimming took 4 bases from V and 1 from J; bases not matched to a gene: 10. The CDR3 covers 17 residues. Germline V gene lookup returns CDR1 MNHNS and CDR2 SASEGT.

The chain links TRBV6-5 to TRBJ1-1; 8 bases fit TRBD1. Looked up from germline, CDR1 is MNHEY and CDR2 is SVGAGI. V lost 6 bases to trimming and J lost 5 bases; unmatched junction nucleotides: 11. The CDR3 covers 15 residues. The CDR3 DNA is TGTGCCAGCAGGGGATATGGACAGGGAAAGACTGAAGCTTTCTTT. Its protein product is CASRGYGQGKTEAFF.